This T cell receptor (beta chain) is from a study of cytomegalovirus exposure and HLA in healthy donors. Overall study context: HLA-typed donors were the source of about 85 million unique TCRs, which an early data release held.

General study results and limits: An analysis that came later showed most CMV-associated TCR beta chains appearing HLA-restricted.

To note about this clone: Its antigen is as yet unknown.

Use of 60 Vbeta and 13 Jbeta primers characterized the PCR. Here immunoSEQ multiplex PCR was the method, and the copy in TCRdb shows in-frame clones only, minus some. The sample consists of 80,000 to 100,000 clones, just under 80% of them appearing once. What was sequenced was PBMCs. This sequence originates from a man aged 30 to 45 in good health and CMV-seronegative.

CDR3 nucleotides: TGTGCCAGAGACGGGGCCCGGGACAGGGGAGGAACTGAAGCTTTCTTT. This encodes CARDGARDRGGTEAFF. The chain combines TRBV2 with TRBJ1-1; 10 bases line up with TRBD1. The germline V gene has CDR1 SNHLY and CDR2 FYNNEI. J was trimmed by 5 bases and V by 9 bases; bases with no gene match: 15. CDR3 length: 16 amino acids.